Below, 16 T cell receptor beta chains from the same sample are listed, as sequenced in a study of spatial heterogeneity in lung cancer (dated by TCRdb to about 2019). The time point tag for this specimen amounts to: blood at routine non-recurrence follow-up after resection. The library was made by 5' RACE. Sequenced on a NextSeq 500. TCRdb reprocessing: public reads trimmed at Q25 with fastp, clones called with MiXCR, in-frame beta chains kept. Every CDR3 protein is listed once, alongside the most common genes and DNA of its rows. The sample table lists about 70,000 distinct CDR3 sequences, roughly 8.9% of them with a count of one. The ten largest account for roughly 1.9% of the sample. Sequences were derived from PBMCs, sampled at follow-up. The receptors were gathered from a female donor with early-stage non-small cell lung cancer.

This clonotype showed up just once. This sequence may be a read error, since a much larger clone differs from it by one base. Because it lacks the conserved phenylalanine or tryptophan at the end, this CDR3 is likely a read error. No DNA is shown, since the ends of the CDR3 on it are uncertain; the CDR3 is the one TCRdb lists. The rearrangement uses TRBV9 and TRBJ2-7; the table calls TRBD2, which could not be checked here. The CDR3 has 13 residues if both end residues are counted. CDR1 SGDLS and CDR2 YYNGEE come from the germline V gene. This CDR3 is CASSPLQAGAKYL.

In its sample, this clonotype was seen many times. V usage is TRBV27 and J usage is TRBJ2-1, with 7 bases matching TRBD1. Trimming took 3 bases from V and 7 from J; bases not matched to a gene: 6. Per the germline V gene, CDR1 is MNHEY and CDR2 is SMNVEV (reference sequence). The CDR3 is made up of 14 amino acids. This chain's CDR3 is CASSLTRGLNEQFF. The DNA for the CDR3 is TGTGCCAGCAGTTTGACGAGGGGGCTGAATGAGCAGTTCTTC.

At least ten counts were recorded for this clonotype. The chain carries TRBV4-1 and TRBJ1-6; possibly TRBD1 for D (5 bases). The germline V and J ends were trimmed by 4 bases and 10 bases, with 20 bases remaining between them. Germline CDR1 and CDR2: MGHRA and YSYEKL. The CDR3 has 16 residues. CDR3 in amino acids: CASSPGRARALSPLHF. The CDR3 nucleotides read TGCGCCAGCAGCCCAGGGAGGGCTCGGGCCCTATCACCCCTCCACTTT.

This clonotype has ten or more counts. Here the CDR3 DNA reads TGCGCCAGCAGCTTGCCCCTAGCGGGAGGGCCGACAGATACGCAGTATTTT. It is translated as CASSLPLAGGPTDTQYF. The chain is built from TRBV5-1 and TRBJ2-3; 12 nucleotides agree with TRBD2. J lost 3 bases, V lost 1 base, and 6 bases had no gene match. The CDR3 extends over 17 amino acids. Per the germline V gene, CDR1 is SGHRS and CDR2 is YFSETQ.

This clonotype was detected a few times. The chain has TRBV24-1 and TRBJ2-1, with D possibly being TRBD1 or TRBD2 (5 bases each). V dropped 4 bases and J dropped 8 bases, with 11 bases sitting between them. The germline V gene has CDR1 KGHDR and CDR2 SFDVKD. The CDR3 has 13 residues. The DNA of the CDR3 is TGTGCCACCAGTGACCCCGGGGACCATGAGCAGTTCTTC. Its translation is CATSDPGDHEQFF.

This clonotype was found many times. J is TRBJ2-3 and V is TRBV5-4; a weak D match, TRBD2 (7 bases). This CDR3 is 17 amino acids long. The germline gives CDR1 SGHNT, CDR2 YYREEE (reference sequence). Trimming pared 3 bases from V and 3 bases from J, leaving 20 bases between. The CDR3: CASSSWGRGARTDTQYF. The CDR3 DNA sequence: TGTGCCAGCAGCTCCTGGGGTCGGGGGGCGCGGACAGATACGCAGTATTTT.

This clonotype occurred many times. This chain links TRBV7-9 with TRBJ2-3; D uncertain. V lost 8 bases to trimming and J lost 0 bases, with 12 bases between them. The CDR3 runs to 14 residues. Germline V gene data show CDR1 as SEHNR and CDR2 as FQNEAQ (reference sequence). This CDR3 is CASPPGRSTDTQYF. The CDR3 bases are TGTGCCAGCCCCCCTGGGCGAAGCACAGATACGCAGTATTTT.

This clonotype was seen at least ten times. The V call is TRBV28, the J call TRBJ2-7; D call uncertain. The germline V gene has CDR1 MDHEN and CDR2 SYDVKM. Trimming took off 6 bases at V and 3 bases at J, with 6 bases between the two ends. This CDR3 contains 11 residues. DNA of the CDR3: TGTGCCAGCAGGGAATACTACGAGCAGTACTTC. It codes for CASREYYEQYF.

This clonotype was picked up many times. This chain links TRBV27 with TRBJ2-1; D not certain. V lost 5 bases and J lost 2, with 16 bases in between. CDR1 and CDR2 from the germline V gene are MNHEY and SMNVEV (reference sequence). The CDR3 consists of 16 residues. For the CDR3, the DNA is TGTGCCAGCAGTCTACTACCTCGCAGAGCCTACAATGAGCAGTTCTTC. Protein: CASSLLPRRAYNEQFF.

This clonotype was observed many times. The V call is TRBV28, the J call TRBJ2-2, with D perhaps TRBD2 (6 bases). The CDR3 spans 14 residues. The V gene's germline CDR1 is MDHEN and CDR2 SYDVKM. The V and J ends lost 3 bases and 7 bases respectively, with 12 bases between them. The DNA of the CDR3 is TGTGCCAGCAGTTTCCTTTCGGAGGGCGGGGAGCTGTTTTTT. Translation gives CASSFLSEGGELFF. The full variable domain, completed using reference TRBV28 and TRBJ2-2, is DVKVTQSSRYLVKRTGEKVFLECVQDMDHENMFWYRQDPGLGLRLIYFSYDVKMKEKGDIPEGYSVSREKKERFSLILESASTNQTSMYLCASSFLSEGGELFFGEGSRLTVL.

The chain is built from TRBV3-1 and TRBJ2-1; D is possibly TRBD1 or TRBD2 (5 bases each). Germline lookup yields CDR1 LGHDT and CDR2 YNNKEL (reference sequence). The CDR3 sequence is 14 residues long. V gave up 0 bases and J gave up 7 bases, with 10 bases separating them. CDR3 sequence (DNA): TGTGCCAGCAGCCAAGATGGGGGAACTAATGAGCAGTTCTTC. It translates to CASSQDGGTNEQFF.

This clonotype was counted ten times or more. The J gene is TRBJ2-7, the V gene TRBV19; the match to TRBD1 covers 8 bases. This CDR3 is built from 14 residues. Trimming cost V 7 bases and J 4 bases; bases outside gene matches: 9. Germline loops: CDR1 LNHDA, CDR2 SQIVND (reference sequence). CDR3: CASTPGQAHYEQYF. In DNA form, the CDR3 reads TGTGCCAGTACCCCGGGACAGGCCCATTACGAGCAGTACTTC.

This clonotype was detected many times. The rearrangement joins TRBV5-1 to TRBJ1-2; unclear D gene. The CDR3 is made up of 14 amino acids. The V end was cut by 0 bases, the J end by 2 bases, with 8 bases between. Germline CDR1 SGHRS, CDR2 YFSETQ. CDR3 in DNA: TGCGCCAGCAGCTTGGAAGTGGGGAACTATGGCTACACCTTC. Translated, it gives CASSLEVGNYGYTF.

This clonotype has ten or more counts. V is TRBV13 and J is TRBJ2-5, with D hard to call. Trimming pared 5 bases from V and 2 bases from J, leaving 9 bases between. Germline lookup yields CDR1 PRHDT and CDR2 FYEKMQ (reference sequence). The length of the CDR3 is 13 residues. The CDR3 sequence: CASSPRGQETQYF. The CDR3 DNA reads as TGTGCCAGCAGCCCTCGAGGACAAGAGACCCAGTACTTC.

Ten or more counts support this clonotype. CDR3 sequence (DNA): TGTGCCAGCAGTTTCCCCAGTCGGGCGGACAAAACGGGCTACACCTTC. Its protein is CASSFPSRADKTGYTF. The chain couples TRBV12-3 or TRBV12-4 to TRBJ1-2; possible D gene TRBD1, 5 bases. The CDR3 is made up of 16 amino acids. The V gene lost 3 bases and the J gene lost 8 bases, with 22 bases spanning the gap.

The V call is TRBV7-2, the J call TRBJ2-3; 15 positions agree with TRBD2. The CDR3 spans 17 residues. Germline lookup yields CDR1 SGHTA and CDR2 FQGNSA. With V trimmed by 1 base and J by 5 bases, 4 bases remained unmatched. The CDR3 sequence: CASSLGTSGRAVDTQYF. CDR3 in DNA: TGTGCCAGCAGCTTAGGGACTAGCGGGAGGGCCGTAGATACGCAGTATTTT.